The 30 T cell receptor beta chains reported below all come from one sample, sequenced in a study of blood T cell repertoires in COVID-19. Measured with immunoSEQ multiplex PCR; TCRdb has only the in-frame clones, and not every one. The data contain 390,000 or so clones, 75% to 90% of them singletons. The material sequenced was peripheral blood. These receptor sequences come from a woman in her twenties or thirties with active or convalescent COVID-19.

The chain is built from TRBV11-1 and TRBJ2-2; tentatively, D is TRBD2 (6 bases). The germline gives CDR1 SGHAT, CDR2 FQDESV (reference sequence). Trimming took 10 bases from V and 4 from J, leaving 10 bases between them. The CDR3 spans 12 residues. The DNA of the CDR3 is TGTGCCACCGCGGGGTCCACCGGGGAGCTGTTTTTT. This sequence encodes CATAGSTGELFF.

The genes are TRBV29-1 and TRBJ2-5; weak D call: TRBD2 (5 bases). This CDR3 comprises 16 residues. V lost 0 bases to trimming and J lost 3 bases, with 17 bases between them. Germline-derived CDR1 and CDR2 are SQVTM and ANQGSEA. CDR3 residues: CSVEELSSEGKETQYF. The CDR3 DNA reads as TGCAGCGTTGAAGAACTCAGCAGCGAGGGAAAAGAGACCCAGTACTTC.

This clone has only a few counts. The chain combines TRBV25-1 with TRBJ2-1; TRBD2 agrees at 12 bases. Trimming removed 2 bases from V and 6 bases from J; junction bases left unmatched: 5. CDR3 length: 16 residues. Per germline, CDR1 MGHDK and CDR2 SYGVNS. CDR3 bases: TGTGCCAGCAGTGAACCTCGACTAGCGGGAGCCAATGAGCAGTTCTTC. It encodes CASSEPRLAGANEQFF.

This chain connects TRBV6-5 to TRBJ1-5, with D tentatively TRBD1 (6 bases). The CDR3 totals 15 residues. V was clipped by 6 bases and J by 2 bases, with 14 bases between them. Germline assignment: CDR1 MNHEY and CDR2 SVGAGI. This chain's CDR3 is CASSLQGIGNQPQHF. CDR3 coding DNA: TGTGCCAGCAGCCTTCAGGGGATCGGCAATCAGCCCCAGCATTTT.

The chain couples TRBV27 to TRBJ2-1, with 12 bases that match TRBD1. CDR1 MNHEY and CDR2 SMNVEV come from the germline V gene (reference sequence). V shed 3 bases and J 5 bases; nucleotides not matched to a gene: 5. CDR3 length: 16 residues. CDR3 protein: CASSFRDRGPHNEQFF. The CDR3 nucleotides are TGTGCCAGCAGTTTCCGGGACAGGGGGCCCCACAATGAGCAGTTCTTC.

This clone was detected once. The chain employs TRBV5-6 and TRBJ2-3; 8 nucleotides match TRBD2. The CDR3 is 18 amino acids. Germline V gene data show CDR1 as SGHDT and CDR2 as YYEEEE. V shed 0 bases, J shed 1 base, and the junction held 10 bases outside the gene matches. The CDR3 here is CASSLGQKSGSGTDTQYF. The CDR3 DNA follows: TGTGCCAGCAGCTTGGGGCAAAAAAGCGGGAGTGGCACAGATACGCAGTATTTT.

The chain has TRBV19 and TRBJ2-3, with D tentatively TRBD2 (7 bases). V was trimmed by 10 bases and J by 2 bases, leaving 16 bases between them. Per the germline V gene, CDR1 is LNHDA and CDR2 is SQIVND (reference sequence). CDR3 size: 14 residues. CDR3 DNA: TGTGCCACGGGGGGCGGGATGCACACAGATACGCAGTATTTT. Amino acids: CATGGGMHTDTQYF.

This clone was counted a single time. CDR3 loop: CASLGQGPGQPQHF. The CDR3 DNA reads TGTGCCAGCCTAGGACAGGGTCCCGGTCAGCCCCAGCATTTT. The chain combines TRBV2 with TRBJ1-5; 8 nucleotides align to TRBD1. Per the germline V gene, CDR1 is SNHLY and CDR2 is FYNNEI. The CDR3 runs 14 residues. V lost 8 bases to trimming and J lost 6 bases; unmatched junction nucleotides: 9.

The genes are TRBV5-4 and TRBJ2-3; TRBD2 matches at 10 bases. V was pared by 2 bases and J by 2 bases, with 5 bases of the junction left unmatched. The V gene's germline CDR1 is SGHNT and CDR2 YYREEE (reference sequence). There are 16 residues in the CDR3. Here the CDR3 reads CASSFQAGGNTDTQYF. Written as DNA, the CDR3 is TGTGCCAGCAGCTTCCAAGCGGGAGGGAACACAGATACGCAGTATTTT.

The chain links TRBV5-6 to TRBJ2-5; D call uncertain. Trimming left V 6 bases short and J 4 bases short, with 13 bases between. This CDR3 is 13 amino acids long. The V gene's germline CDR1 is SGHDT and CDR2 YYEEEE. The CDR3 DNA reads TGTGCCAGCAACCCATCACTCGGAGAGACCCAGTACTTC. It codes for CASNPSLGETQYF. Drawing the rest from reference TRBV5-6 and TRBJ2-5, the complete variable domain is DAGVTQSPTHLIKTRGQQVTLRCSPKSGHDTVSWYQQALGQGPQFIFQYYEEEERQRGNFPDRFSGHQFPNYSSELNVNALLLGDSALYLCASNPSLGETQYFGPGTRLLVL.

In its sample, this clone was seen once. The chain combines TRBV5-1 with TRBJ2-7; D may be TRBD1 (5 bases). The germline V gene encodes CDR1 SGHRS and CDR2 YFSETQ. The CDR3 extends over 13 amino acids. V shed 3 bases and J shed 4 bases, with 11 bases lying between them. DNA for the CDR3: TGCGCCAGCAGCTGGCAAGCAGGGTACGAGCAGTACTTC. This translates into CASSWQAGYEQYF.

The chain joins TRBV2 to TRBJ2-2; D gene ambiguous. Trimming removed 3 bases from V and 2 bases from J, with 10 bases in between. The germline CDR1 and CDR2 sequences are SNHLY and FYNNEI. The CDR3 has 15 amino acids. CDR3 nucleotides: TGTGCCAGCAGTGATGAGCCGCCAAACACCGGGGAGCTGTTTTTT. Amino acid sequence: CASSDEPPNTGELFF.

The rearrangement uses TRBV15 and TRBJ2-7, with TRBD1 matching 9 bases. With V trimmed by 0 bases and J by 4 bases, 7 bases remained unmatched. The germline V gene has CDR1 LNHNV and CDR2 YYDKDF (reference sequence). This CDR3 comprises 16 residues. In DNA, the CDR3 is TGTGCCACCAGCAGAGAACCGGGACAGGGTTATTACGAGCAGTACTTC. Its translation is CATSREPGQGYYEQYF. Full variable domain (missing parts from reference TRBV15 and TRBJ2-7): DAMVIQNPRYQVTQFGKPVTLSCSQTLNHNVMYWYQQKSSQAPKLLFHYYDKDFNNEADTPDNFQSRRPNTSFCFLDIRSPGLGDTAMYLCATSREPGQGYYEQYFGPGTRLTVT.

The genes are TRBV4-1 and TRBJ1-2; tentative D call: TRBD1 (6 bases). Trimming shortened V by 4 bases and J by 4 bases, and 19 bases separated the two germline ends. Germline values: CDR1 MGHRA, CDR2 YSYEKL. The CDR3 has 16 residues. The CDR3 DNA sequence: TGCGCCAGCAGCCTTCTTCAACAGGGTTTCGGCTATGGCTACACCTTC. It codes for CASSLLQQGFGYGYTF.

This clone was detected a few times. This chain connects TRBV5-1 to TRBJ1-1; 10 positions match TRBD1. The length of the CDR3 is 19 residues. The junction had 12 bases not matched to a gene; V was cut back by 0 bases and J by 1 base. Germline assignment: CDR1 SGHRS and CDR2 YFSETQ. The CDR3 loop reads CASSLAYWDRGIGNTEAFF. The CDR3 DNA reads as TGCGCCAGCAGCTTGGCATATTGGGACAGGGGTATAGGGAACACTGAAGCTTTCTTT.

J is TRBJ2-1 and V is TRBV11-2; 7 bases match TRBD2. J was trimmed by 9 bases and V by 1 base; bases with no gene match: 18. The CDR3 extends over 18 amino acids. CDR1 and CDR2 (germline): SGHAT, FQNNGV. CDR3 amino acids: CASSLVVRGPREGGEQFF. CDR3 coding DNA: TGTGCCAGCAGCTTAGTAGTCCGCGGGCCGAGGGAGGGTGGTGAGCAGTTCTTC.

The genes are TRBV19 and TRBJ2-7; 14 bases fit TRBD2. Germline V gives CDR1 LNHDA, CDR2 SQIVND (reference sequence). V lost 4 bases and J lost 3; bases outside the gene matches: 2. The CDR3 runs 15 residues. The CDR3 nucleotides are TGTGCCAGTAGTAAGGGACTAGCGGGAGACTACGAGCAGTACTTC. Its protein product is CASSKGLAGDYEQYF.

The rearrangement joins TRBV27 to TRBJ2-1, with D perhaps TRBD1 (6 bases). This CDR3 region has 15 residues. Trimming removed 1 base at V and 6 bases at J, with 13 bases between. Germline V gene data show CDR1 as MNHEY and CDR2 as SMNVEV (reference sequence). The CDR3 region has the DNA TGTGCCAGCAGTTTATGGTCAGGGGTAGGCAATGAGCAGTTCTTC. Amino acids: CASSLWSGVGNEQFF.

CDR3 sequence (DNA): TGTGCCAGCATTCCAGGACAGAGGGGTGCTGAAGCTTTCTTT. Its protein is CASIPGQRGAEAFF. The chain joins TRBV6-5 to TRBJ1-1, with TRBD1 as a possible D gene (6 bases). The CDR3 is 14 residues long. Germline V gene lookup returns CDR1 MNHEY and CDR2 SVGAGI. The germline V and J ends were trimmed by 7 bases and 6 bases, with 18 bases remaining between them.

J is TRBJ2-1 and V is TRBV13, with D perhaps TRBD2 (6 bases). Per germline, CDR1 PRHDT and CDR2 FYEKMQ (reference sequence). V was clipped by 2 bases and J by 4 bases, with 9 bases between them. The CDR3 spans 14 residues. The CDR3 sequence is CASSLNLAYNEQFF. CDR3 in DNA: TGTGCCAGCAGCTTAAACCTAGCGTACAATGAGCAGTTCTTC.

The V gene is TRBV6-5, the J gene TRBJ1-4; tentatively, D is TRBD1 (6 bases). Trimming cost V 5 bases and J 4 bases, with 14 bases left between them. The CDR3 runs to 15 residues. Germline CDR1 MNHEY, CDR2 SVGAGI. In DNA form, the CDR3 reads TGTGCCAGCAGTCGCCCGACAGGTCTTAATGAAAAACTGTTTTTT. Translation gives CASSRPTGLNEKLFF.

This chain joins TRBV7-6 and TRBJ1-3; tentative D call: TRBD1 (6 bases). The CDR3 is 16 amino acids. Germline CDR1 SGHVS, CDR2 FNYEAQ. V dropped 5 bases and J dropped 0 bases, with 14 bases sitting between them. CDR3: CASSTNRDTSGNTIYF. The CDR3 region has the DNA TGTGCCAGCAGCACAAACCGGGACACCTCTGGAAACACCATATATTTT.

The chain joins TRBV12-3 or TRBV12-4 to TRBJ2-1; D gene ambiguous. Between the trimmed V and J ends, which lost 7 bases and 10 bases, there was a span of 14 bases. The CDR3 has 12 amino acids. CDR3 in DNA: TGTGCCAGCACCGTCGCTAAACGGGAGCAGTTCTTC. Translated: CASTVAKREQFF.

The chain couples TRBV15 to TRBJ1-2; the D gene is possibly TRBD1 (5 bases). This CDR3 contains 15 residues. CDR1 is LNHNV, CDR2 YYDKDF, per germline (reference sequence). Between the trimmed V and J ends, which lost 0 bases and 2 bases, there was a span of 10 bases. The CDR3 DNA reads TGTGCCACCAGCAGAGACAGGGCCAACAACTATGGCTACACCTTC. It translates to CATSRDRANNYGYTF.

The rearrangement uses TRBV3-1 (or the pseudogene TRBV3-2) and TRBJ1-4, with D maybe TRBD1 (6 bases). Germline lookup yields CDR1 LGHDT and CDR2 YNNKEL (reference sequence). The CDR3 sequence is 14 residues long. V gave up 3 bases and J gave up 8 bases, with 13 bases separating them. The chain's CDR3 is CASSQGARGEKLFF. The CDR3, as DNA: TGTGCCAGCAGCCAGGGGGCGAGGGGAGAAAAACTGTTTTTT.

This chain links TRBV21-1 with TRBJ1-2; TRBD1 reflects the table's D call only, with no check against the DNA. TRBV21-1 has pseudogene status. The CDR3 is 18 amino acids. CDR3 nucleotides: TGTGCCAGCAGCACAAGGCGGACAGGGGGCCTTCGAAACTATGGCTACACCTTC. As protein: CASSTRRTGGLRNYGYTF.

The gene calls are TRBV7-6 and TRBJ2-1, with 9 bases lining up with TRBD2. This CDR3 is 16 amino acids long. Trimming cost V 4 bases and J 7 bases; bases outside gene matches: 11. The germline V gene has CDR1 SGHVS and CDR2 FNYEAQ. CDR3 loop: CASSSSGVVYSNEQFF. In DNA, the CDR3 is TGTGCCAGCAGCTCTAGCGGGGTGGTTTATTCGAATGAGCAGTTCTTC.

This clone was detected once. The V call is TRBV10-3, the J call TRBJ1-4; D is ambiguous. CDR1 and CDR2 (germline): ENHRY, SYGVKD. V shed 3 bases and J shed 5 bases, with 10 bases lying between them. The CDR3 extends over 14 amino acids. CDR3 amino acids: CAISDPNKNEKLFF. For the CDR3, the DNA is TGTGCCATCAGTGACCCCAACAAGAATGAAAAACTGTTTTTT.

The CDR3 DNA is TGTGCCAGCTCACCGCCCGGTACTAGCGGGAGGACCTCCTACGAGCAGTACTTC. This gives the protein CASSPPGTSGRTSYEQYF. The rearrangement uses TRBV18 and TRBJ2-7, with 12 bases fitting TRBD2. This CDR3 spans 18 amino acids. J gave up 0 bases and V 3 bases, and 9 bases lay outside the gene matches. CDR1 and CDR2 (germline): KGHSH, LQKENI.

CDR3 protein: CASSLGLTGELAKNIQYF. The CDR3 nucleotides read TGCGCCAGCAGCTTGGGACTCACAGGGGAACTAGCCAAAAACATTCAGTACTTC. The chain couples TRBV5-1 to TRBJ2-4; 7 bases match TRBD1. V was clipped by 0 bases and J by 0 bases; unmatched bases: 9. Germline CDR1 is SGHRS and CDR2 is YFSETQ. There are 18 residues in the CDR3.